One TCR beta chain is described in this entry. The antigen is unknown. Assay: immunoSEQ multiplex PCR; the TCRdb copy retains only in-frame clones and omits some. The sample has roughly 25,000 clones, 95% to 98% seen once. The CDR3 covers 14 residues. V lost 4 bases and J lost 3; bases outside the gene matches: 3. Per germline, CDR1 MNHEY and CDR2 SMNVEV (reference sequence). These data come from a study of monozygotic twins with cystic fibrosis. Turning to the study itself: With about 15 PCR cycles, barcoded libraries came from approximately 2.8 micrograms of fragmented DNA. Broader study findings: Median Simpson clonality of 0.0095 suggested naive T cells predominated. Co-twins had the most similar V usage for 13 of 16 pairs, J for 8. Monozygotic CF twins shared more identical nucleotide clonotypes than unrelated patients.

The clonotype comes from a girl aged 2 to 10 with cystic fibrosis. The sample was blood. The gene calls are TRBV27 and TRBJ2-7; the match to TRBD2 covers 10 bases. CDR3 sequence (DNA): TGTGCCAGCAGTTGGAGCGGGGGGGACTACGAGCAGTACTTC. This gives the protein CASSWSGGDYEQYF.